This entry lists 3 T cell receptor beta chains sequenced from one sample in a study of blood T cell repertoires in COVID-19. Assay used: immunoSEQ multiplex PCR; TCRdb lists only in-frame clones, some missing. This sample has roughly 380,000 clones, with about 88% found just once. Sequenced sample: peripheral blood. The receptors here all came from a woman aged 40 to 50 with COVID-19, enrolled during active disease.

J is TRBJ1-2 and V is TRBV7-9, with D possibly being TRBD1 (6 bases). Germline CDR1 and CDR2: SEHNR and FQNEAQ (reference sequence). Trimming took off 2 bases at V and 8 bases at J, with 9 bases between the two ends. The CDR3 sequence is 12 residues long. The CDR3 region has the DNA TGTGCCAGCAGCTTACGGACAGAGGGCTACACCTTC. As protein: CASSLRTEGYTF.

The chain employs TRBV5-6 and TRBJ2-2, with a possible D match to TRBD1 (8 bases). Looked up from germline, CDR1 is SGHDT and CDR2 is YYEEEE. Trimming pared 4 bases from V and 5 bases from J, leaving 12 bases between. The CDR3 is 14 amino acids. DNA of the CDR3: TGTGCCAGCAGCCTACAGGGGGGGACCGGGGAGCTGTTTTTT. It is translated as CASSLQGGTGELFF.

The chain couples TRBV7-3 to TRBJ2-3; a weak D match, TRBD1 (5 bases). Per germline, CDR1 SGHTA and CDR2 FQGTGA. Trimming took 5 bases from V and 1 from J, leaving 13 bases between them. This CDR3 has 15 residues. The CDR3 region is CASSPLGARTDTQYF. For the CDR3, the DNA is TGTGCCAGCAGCCCCTTAGGGGCCCGCACAGATACGCAGTATTTT.